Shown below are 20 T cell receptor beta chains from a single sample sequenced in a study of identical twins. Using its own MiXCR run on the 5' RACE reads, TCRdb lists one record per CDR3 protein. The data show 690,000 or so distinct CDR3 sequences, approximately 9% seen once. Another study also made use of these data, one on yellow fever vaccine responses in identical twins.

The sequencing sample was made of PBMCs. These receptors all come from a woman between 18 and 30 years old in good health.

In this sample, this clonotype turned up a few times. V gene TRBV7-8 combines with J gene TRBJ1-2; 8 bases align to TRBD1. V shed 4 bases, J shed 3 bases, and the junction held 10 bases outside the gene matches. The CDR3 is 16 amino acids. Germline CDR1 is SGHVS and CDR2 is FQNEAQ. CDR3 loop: CASSSSIRGRDYGYTF. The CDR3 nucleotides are TGTGCCAGCAGCTCATCCATCAGGGGGCGGGACTATGGCTACACCTTC.

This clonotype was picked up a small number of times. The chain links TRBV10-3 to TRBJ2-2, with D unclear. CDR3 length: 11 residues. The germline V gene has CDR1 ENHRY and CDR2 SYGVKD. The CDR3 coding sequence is TGTGCTGGGAAATCCACCGGGGAGCTGTTTTTT. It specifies CAGKSTGELFF.

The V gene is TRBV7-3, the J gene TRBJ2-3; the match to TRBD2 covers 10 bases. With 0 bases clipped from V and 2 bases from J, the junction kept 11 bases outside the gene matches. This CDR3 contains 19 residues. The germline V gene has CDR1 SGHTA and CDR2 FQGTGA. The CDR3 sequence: CASSLTPPASGGFTDTQYF. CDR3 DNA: TGTGCCAGCAGCTTAACCCCGCCCGCTAGCGGGGGTTTCACAGATACGCAGTATTTT.

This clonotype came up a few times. The CDR3 reads CASSSFSYNEQFF. CDR3 coding DNA: TGTGCCAGCAGCTCCTTCTCCTACAATGAGCAGTTCTTC. The chain couples TRBV7-9 to TRBJ2-1; D not resolved. This CDR3 spans 13 amino acids. The germline gives CDR1 SEHNR, CDR2 FQNEAQ (reference sequence). Between the trimmed V and J ends, which lost 4 bases and 0 bases, there was a span of 4 bases.

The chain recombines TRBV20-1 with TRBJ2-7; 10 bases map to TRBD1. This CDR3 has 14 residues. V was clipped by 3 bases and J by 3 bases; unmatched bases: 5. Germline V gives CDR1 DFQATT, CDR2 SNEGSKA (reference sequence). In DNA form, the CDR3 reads TGCAGTGCTAGTGAAGGGGACAGGGGCTACGAGCAGTACTTC. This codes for CSASEGDRGYEQYF.

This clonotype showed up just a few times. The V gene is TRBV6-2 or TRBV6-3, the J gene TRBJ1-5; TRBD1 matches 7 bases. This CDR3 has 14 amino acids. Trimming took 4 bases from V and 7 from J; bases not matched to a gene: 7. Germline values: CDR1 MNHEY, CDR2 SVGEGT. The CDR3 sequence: CASSFRQGGQPQHF. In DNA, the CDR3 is TGTGCCAGCAGTTTTCGACAGGGCGGGCAGCCCCAGCATTTT.

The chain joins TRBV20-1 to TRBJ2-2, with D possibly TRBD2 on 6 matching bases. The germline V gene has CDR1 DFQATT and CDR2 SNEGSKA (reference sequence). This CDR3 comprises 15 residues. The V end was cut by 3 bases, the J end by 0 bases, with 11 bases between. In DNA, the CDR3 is TGCAGTGCTAGTGTGGCGGGGACGAACACCGGGGAGCTGTTTTTT. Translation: CSASVAGTNTGELFF.

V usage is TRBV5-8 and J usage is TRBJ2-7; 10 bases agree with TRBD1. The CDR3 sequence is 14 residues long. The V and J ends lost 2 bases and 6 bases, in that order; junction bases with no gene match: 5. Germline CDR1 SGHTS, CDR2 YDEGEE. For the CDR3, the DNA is TGTGCCAGCAGCTTCGGGACAGGGGAGGTCGAGCAGTACTTC. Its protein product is CASSFGTGEVEQYF.

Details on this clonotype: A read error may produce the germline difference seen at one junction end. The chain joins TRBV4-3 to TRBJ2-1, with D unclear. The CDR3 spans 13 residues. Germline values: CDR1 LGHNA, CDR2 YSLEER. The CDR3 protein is CASSEEEYNEQFF. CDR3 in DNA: TGCGCCAGCAGCGAAGAAGAATACAATGAGCAGTTCTTC.

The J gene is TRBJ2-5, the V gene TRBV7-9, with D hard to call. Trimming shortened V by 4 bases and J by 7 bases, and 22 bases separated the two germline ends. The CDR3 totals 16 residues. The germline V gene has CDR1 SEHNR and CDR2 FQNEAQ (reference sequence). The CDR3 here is CASSSQTPSTFGTQYF. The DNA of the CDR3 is TGTGCCAGCAGCTCTCAAACACCATCGACCTTCGGGACCCAGTACTTC. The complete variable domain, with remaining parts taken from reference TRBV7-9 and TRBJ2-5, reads DTGVSQNPRHKITKRGQNVTFRCDPISEHNRLYWYRQTLGQGPEFLTYFQNEAQLEKSRLLSDRFSAERPKGSFSTLEIQRTEQGDSAMYLCASSSQTPSTFGTQYFGPGTRLLVL.

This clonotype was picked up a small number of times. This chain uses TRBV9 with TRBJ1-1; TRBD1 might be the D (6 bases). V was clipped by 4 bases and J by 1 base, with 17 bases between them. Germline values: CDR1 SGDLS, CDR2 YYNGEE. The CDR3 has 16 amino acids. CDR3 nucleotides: TGTGCCAGCAGCCCCCGCCCCCTGACAGGGAACACTGAAGCTTTCTTT. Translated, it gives CASSPRPLTGNTEAFF.

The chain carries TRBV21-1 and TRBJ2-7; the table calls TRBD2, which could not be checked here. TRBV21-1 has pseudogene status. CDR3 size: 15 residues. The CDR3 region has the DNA TGTGCCAGCAAAAAGGGACTAGCGGGAATCTACGAGCAGTACTTC. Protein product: CASKKGLAGIYEQYF.

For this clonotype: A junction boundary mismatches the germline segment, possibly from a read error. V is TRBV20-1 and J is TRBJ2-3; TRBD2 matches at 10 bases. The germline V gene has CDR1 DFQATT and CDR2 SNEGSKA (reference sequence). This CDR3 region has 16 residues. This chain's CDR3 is CSAREAASGSLDTQYF. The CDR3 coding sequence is TGCAGTGCCAGAGAGGCGGCTAGCGGGAGTCTAGATACGCAGTATTTT.

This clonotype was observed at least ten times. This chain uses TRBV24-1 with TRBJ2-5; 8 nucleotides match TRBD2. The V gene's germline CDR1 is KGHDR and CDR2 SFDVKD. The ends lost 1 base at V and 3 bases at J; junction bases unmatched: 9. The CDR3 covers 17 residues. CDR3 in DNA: TGTGCCACCAGTGATTTACCAATGCCGGGACTAGAAGAGACCCAGTACTTC. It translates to CATSDLPMPGLEETQYF.

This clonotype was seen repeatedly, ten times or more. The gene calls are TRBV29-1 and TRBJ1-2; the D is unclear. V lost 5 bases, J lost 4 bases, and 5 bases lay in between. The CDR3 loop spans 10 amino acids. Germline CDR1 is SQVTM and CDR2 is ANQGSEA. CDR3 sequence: CSVLSYGYTF. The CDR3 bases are TGCAGCGTTCTATCCTATGGCTACACCTTC.

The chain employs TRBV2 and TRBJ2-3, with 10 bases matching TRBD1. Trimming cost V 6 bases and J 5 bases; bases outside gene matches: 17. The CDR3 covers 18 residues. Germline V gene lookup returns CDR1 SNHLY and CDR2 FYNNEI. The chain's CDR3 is CASSLRPGQGPSGDTQYF. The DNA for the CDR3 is TGTGCCAGCAGCCTCCGGCCGGGACAGGGGCCTTCGGGAGATACGCAGTATTTT.

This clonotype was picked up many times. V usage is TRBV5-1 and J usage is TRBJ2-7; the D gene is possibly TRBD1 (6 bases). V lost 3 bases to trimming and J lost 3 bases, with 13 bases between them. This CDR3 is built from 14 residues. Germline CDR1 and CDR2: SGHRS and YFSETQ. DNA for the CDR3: TGCGCCAGCAGCTACCGGGACACTAACTACGAGCAGTACTTC. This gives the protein CASSYRDTNYEQYF.

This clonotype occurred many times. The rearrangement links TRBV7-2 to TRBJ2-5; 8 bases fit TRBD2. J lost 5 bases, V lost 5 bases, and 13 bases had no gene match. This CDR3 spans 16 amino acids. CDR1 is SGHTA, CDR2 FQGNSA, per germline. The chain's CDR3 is CASSTRTSLLLETQYF. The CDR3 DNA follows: TGTGCCAGCAGCACTCGGACTAGCCTTCTTTTGGAGACCCAGTACTTC.

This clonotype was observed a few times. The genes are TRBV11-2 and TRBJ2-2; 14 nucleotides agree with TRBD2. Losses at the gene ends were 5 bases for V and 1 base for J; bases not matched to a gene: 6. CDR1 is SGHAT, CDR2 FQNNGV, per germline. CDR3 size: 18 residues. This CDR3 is CASSKGLAGAMNTGELFF. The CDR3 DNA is TGTGCCAGCAGCAAGGGACTAGCGGGGGCGATGAACACCGGGGAGCTGTTTTTT.

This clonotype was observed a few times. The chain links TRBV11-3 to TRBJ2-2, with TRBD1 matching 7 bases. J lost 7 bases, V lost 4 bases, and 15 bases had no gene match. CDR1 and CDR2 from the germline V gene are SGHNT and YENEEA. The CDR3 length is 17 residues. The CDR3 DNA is TGTGCCAGCAGCTCCACCGGGACAGACCCAAGGGGCGGGGAGCTGTTTTTT. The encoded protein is CASSSTGTDPRGGELFF. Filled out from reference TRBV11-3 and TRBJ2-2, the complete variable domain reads EAGVVQSPRYKIIEKKQPVAFWCNPISGHNTLYWYLQNLGQGPELLIRYENEEAVDDSQLPKDRFSAERLKGVDSTLKIQPAELGDSAVYLCASSSTGTDPRGGELFFGEGSRLTVL.